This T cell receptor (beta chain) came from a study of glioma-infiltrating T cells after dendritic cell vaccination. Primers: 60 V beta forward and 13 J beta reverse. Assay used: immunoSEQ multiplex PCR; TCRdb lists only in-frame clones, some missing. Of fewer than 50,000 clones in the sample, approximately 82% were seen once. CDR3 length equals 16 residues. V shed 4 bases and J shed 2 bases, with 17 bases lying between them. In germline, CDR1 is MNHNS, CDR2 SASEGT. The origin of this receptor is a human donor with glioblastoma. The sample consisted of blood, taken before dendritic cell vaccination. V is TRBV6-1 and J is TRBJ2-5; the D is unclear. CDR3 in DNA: TGTGCCAGCAGTGGTCCCTACAGTATCTTTCAAGAGACCCAGTACTTC. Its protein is CASSGPYSIFQETQYF.